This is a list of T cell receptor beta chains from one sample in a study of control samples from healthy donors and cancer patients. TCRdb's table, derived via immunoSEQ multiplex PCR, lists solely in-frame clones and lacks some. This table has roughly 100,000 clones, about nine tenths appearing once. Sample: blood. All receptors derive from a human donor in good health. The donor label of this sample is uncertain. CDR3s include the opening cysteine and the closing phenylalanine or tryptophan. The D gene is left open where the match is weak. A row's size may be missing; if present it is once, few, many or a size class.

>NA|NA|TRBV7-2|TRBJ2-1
TGTGCCAGCAGCTCAAACGTCGGTTTCGGTGAGCAGTTCTTC
CASSSNVGFGEQFF
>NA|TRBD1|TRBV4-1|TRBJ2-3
TGCGCCAGCAGCCAATCTCGACAGGGGGCAGTGACAGATACGCAGTATTTT
CASSQSRQGAVTDTQYF
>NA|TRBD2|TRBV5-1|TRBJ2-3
TGCGCCAGCAACCGAGGGGAGGGGCATGTAACAGATACGCAGTATTTT
CASNRGEGHVTDTQYF
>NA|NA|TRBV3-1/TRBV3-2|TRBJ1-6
TGTGCCAGCAGCCAAGCAGGTCAGAATAATTCACCCCTCCACTTT
CASSQAGQNNSPLHF
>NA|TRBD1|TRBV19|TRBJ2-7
TGTGCCAGTAGAGACAGGGGTCGCGAGCAGTACTTC
CASRDRGREQYF
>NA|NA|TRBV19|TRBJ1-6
TGTGCCAGTAGTACCCAACGGGCCTTCACCCTCCACTTT
CASSTQRAFTLHF
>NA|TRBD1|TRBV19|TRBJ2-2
TGTGCCAGTAGTGCCGGACAGGGGAACACCGGGGAGCTGTTTTTT
CASSAGQGNTGELFF
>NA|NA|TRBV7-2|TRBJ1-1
TGTGCCAGCAGCTCCCCTGGTTGGTCAGGGAGAGGGAAAGCTTTCTTT
CASSSPGWSGRGKAFF
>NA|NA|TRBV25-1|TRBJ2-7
TGTGCCAGCAGTGAAAAGGGCGGGGACTCCTACGAGCAGTACTTC
CASSEKGGDSYEQYF
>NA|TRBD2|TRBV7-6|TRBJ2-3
TGTGCCAGCAGCCCTGGACTAGGAGGCACAGATACGCAGTATTTT
CASSPGLGGTDTQYF
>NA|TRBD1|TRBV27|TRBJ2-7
TGTGCCAGCAGGGACAGGGGGCTCTACGAGCAGTACTTC
CASRDRGLYEQYF
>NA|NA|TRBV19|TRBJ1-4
TGTGCCAGTAGGCCCCCGGGACTCGGAAATGAAAAACTGTTTTTT
CASRPPGLGNEKLFF
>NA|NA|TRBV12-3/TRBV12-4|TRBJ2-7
TGTGCCAGCAGTTTCGGTCAATTCGAGCAGTACTTC
CASSFGQFEQYF
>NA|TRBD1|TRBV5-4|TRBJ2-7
TGTGCCAGCAGCACGGGACAGGTGTACGAGCAGTACTTC
CASSTGQVYEQYF
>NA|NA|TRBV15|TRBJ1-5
TGTGCCACCAGCGTGGGGGGTAGGGGCAGCAATCAGCCCCAGCATTTT
CATSVGGRGSNQPQHF
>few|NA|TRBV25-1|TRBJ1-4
TGTGCCAGCAGTGAATACTATACCGTAGACAGAACAAATGAAAAACTGTTTTTT
CASSEYYTVDRTNEKLFF
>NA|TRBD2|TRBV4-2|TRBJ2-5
TGTGCCAGCAGCCAAGACCCCGGACTAGCGGGTTACCAAGAGACCCAGTACTTC
CASSQDPGLAGYQETQYF
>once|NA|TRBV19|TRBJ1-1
TGTGCCAGTAGTTCGGGACCCCAGAACACTGAAGCTTTCTTT
CASSSGPQNTEAFF
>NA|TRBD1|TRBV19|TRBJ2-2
TGTGCCAGTAGTATTCAGGCTACAGGGGGCGCCGGGGAGCTGTTTTTT
CASSIQATGGAGELFF
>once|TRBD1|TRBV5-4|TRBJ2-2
TGTGCCAGCAGAGGACAGGGTCGGAACACCGGGGAGCTGTTTTTT
CASRGQGRNTGELFF
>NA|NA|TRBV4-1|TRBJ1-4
TGCGCCAGCAGCCAAGGGGGGGTTGCAACTAATGAAAAACTGTTTTTT
CASSQGGVATNEKLFF
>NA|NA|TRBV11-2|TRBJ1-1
TGTGCCAGCAGCTCGGGTCTGGGAGTGAACACTGAAGCTTTCTTT
CASSSGLGVNTEAFF
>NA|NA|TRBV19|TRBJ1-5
TGTGCCACCATAAAGGACAGTAATAGCAATCAGCCCCAGCATTTT
CATIKDSNSNQPQHF
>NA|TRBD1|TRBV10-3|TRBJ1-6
TGTGCCATCAGGGGGCCGGGACAGGAAGGAAATTCACCCCTCCACTTT
CAIRGPGQEGNSPLHF
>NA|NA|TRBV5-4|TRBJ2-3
TGTGCCAGCAGCTTTGTATCTAGCACAGATACGCAGTATTTT
CASSFVSSTDTQYF
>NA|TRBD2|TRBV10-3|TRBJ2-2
TGTGCCATCAGCACCGGGACTACGAACACCGGGGAGCTGTTTTTT
CAISTGTTNTGELFF
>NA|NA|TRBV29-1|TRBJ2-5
TGCAGCGTTGCTTACGGAGGCAGAGAGACCCAGTACTTC
CSVAYGGRETQYF
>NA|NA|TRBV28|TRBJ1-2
TGTGCCAGCAGTTTACCCGACAGCGGCTATGGCTACACCTTC
CASSLPDSGYGYTF
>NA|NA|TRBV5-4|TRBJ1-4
TGTGCCAGCAGTGTGGACCGGGCCCGGGAAAAACTGTTTTTT
CASSVDRAREKLFF
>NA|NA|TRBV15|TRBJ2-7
TGTGCCACCAGCAGAGATATTGGGGTTTACTACGAGCAGTACTTC
CATSRDIGVYYEQYF
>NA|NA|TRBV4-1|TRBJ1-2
TGCGCCAGCAGCCACTTGGACAGCCGCTATGGCTACACCTTC
CASSHLDSRYGYTF
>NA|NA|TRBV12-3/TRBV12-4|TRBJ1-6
TGTGCCAGCAGCGAAAATTGGGATTCACCCCTCCACTTT
CASSENWDSPLHF
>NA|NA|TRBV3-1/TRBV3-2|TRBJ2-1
TGTGCCAGCAGCCACCAGGGGGGCCACTCCTACAATGAGCAGTTCTTC
CASSHQGGHSYNEQFF
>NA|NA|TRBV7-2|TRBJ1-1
TGTGCCAGCAGCTTCCCCCTAACTGAAGCTTTCTTT
CASSFPLTEAFF
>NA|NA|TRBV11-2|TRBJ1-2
TGTGCCAGCAGCTTAGCGACATTCCTGGGGTATGGCTACACCTTC
CASSLATFLGYGYTF
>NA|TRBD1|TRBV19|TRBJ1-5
TGTGCCAGTAGTAGAACAGGGGGCGCACGGCAGCCCCAGCATTTT
CASSRTGGARQPQHF
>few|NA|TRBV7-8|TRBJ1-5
TGTGCCAGCAGCTTAGGGGACTTTATGGCTCAGCCCCAGCATTTT
CASSLGDFMAQPQHF
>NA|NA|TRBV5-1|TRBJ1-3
TGCGCCAGCAGCCCCAACTTAGGGCTTACAGCCTCTGGAAACACCATATATTTT
CASSPNLGLTASGNTIYF
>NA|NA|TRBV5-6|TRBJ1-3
TGTGCCAGCAGCTTGGTACAGGGCCTAGCTGGAAACACCATATATTTT
CASSLVQGLAGNTIYF
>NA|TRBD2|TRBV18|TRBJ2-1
TGTGCCAGCTCACCGTCACAGGTCGGCGGGGGGGCCCATGAGCAGTTCTTC
CASSPSQVGGGAHEQFF
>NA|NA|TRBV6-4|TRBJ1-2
TGTGCCAGCAGTGTTCAACCTACAAGTACTGGCTACACCTTC
CASSVQPTSTGYTF
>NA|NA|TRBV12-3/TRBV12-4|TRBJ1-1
TGTGCCAGCATGGGCTGGATGAACACTGAAGCTTTCTTT
CASMGWMNTEAFF